This T cell receptor beta chain derives from a study of CD8+ T cells in alopecia areata (dated by TCRdb to 2016 to 2018). For context, the study as a whole: The treated patients, all with moderate-to-severe alopecia areata, were enrolled in an open-label pilot trial of oral tofacitinib given at 5 to 10 mg twice daily. Tofacitinib was administered for 6 to 18 months, and 6 months of follow-up off drug were then conducted to assess delayed response and recurrence. In treated patients, disease severity was measured using the SALT score, which gives the percentage of scalp surface area affected. High-throughput TCRbeta sequencing was used to examine T cell clonal expansion in alopecia areata in both the C3H/HeJ mouse model and human patients. Scalp tissue and sorted CD4+ and CD8+ peripheral blood T cells from patchy and totalis/universalis alopecia areata patients and from healthy controls were covered by human TCRbeta sequencing. Tofacitinib-treated patients had biopsies at baseline and at 4 and 24 weeks of treatment, with a later scalp biopsy in several patients. Scalp clonality was compared among normal scalp (n=4), patchy alopecia areata scalp (n=8), and alopecia totalis/universalis scalp (n=8). RNA was obtained with the PAXgene miRNA kit for fixed scalp, the miRNeasy kit for PBMCs, and the RNeasy kit for mouse skin. immunoSEQ multiplex PCR using 35 Vbeta forward primers and 13 Jbeta reverse primers was used to amplify TCRbeta CDR3 regions.

Here is what the overall study found, with its caveats: The treated cohort was small, with a single nonresponder, so links between baseline CD8+ expansion and response need larger studies. TCR sequences shared between patients were less clear than in mice, possibly partly because of HLA diversity in the patient population. Compared with normal scalp, lesional scalp, particularly in alopecia totalis/universalis, had higher clonality and more expanded CD8+ clones, which suggests antigenic drive. Scalp clonality and the number of expanded CD8+ clones among the top 100 scalp clones were significantly decreased by tofacitinib. During tofacitinib treatment, many expanded lesional clones stuck around in both scalp and blood, and this persistence may partly explain why relapse happens after treatment is stopped. Scalp TCR repertoire analysis is complicated because resident alphabeta T cells in normal human skin are also sequenced, whereas mouse skin is dominated by gammadelta T cells.

Library generation was performed with the immunoSEQ multiplex PCR assay. RNA was extracted from all samples and reverse transcribed into cDNA as template for TCR sequencing. SuperScript III was used to make first-strand cDNA, primed with a 2:1 mix of oligo-dT and random hexamers. A synthetic immune receptor repertoire was used to gauge amplification bias, and whatever bias remained was removed computationally. In the authors' own workflow: Raw reads were preprocessed to remove errors, and CDR3 was defined by IMGT conventions from the conserved cysteine to phenylalanine. Clonality was computed as 1 minus the Shannon entropy, with the entropy normalized by log2 of the number of productive unique TCRs. CD4 or CD8 identity of scalp clones was inferred by cross-referencing scalp TCRbeta sequences with sorted blood CD4 and CD8 repertoires. Sourced from immuneACCESS, this table was stored by TCRdb with only in-frame sequences that have V and J called. A share of the clones is absent; for the studies checked, an unresolved V gene accounts for under half, and the remainder has no known explanation. The D gene and trimming were derived from the DNA, and the V and J assignments and clone size from that table. This sample comprises 130,000 to 150,000 clones, 80% to 90% of them detected only once. In total, the top ten clones hold 20% to 25% of the sample.

This specimen's time point label, interpreted: around 29 days on oral tofacitinib. What this sample's treatment or condition label stands for: oral pan-JAK inhibitor, 5-10 mg twice daily. Peripheral blood and lesional scalp punch biopsies were obtained from patients with alopecia areata. After PBMCs were isolated by density centrifugation and stained for CD3, CD4 and CD8, a FACSAria was used to sort CD4+ and CD8+ T cells. A remark on this clone: Which antigen it targets is not known. Base qualities are not provided; no much larger clone lies one nucleotide away.

There are 13 amino acids in the CDR3, from cysteine to phenylalanine inclusive. The kept DNA is CDR3 alone, 39 bases in frame from the first base. CDR1 and CDR2, looked up from the germline V gene, are ENHRY and SYGVKD. Relative to germline, V is 2 bases shorter and J is 7 bases shorter, with 11 bases between their ends. The receptor comes from a human donor with alopecia areata. The starting material was CD8+ T cells sorted from blood, obtained at week 4, from a patient treated with tofacitinib. The chain is encoded by TRBV10-3 joined to TRBJ2-5, with a tentative D gene TRBD1 over 5 matching bases. For the CDR3, the sequence is CAISEGRVWTQYF. The bases read TGTGCCATCAGTGAGGGCAGGGTATGGACCCAGTACTTC.